The 12 T cell receptor beta chains in this list originate from one sample, sequenced in a study of molecular identifiers for immune sequencing clone quantification. TCRdb passed the PCR reads through MiXCR, listing each CDR3 protein once. Of approximately 670,000 distinct CDR3 sequences in the sample, just under 20% were seen once. The sequenced sample was naive CD8+ T cells from blood, with Jurkat cell RNA spiked in. Subset noted: FACS-sorted CD8+CD4-CCR7+CD45RA+ naive T cells. These receptors all come from a human donor in good health. Some libraries in this study had Jurkat cell RNA spiked in.

The rearrangement uses TRBV6-5 and TRBJ2-7; D ambiguous. Germline CDR1 is MNHEY and CDR2 is SVGAGI. The CDR3 has 14 amino acids. V lost 2 bases, J lost 1 base, and 9 bases lay in between. CDR3 amino acids: CASSYQVGSYEQYF. As DNA, the CDR3 is TGTGCCAGCAGTTACCAAGTGGGGTCCTACGAGCAGTACTTC.

Of note for this clonotype: Being one base from a much bigger clone, this may be a read error. This chain joins TRBV11-2 and TRBJ1-1, with D maybe TRBD1 (5 bases). Germline assignment: CDR1 SGHAT and CDR2 FQNNGV. The germline V and J ends were trimmed by 4 bases and 3 bases, with 12 bases remaining between them. The CDR3 has 14 residues. In DNA form, the CDR3 reads TGTGCCAGCAGCTCGACGGCGGGGGACACTGAAGCTTTCTTT. This encodes CASSSTAGDTEAFF. The entire variable domain, with the rest obtained from reference TRBV11-2 and TRBJ1-1, is as follows: EAGVAQSPRYKIIEKRQSVAFWCNPISGHATLYWYQQILGQGPKLLIQFQNNGVVDDSQLPKDRFSAERLKGVDSTLKIQPAKLEDSAVYLCASSSTAGDTEAFFGQGTRLTVV.

This clonotype was recorded a few times. The chain combines TRBV19 with TRBJ2-5; 7 nucleotides agree with TRBD2. V was clipped by 3 bases and J by 2 bases; unmatched bases: 6. This CDR3 is built from 15 residues. CDR1 is LNHDA, CDR2 SQIVND, per germline (reference sequence). For the CDR3, the DNA is TGTGCCAGTAGTATGGGACTACAAATACAAGAGACCCAGTACTTC. Encoded protein: CASSMGLQIQETQYF.

The chain uses TRBV12-3 or TRBV12-4 and TRBJ1-1, with a weak D call TRBD1 (6 bases). Trimming left V 5 bases short and J 1 base short, with 20 bases between. This CDR3 is 17 amino acids long. The CDR3 nucleotides read TGTGCCAGCAGTACCCTCGATTTAGGGACAAAGAACACTGAAGCTTTCTTT. Protein product: CASSTLDLGTKNTEAFF.

Regarding this clonotype: One junction end disagrees with the germline gene, perhaps due to a read error. The chain recombines TRBV3-1 with TRBJ2-5, with 7 nucleotides matching TRBD1. Germline V gene data show CDR1 as LGHDT and CDR2 as YNNKEL (reference sequence). CDR3 length: 15 amino acids. The CDR3 DNA is TGTGCCAGCAGCCATTCGGACAGGTACCAAGGGACCCAGTACTTC. It encodes CASSHSDRYQGTQYF.

Note on this clonotype: Being one base from a much bigger clone, this may be a read error. The chain joins TRBV4-3 to TRBJ1-3; no clear D. The CDR3 has 17 residues. From germline, CDR1 is LGHNA and CDR2 YSLEER. The CDR3 protein is CASSQDFSSNSGSTIYF. In DNA form, the CDR3 reads TGCGCCAGCAGCCAAGATTTCAGTTCCAACTCTGGAAGCACCATATATTTT.

The V and J genes are TRBV13 and TRBJ2-7; D not resolved. CDR1 is PRHDT, CDR2 FYEKMQ, per germline (reference sequence). Deletions cut 5 bases from V and 0 bases from J, with 8 bases between. The CDR3 is 13 amino acids. The CDR3 DNA reads TGTGCCAGCAGCCCACACCACTCCTACGAGCAGTACTTC. It translates to CASSPHHSYEQYF.

This clonotype was detected ten times or more. The chain employs TRBV6-2 or TRBV6-3 and TRBJ2-7; D gene uncertain. The V end lost 5 bases, the J end lost 5 bases, and 19 bases lay between the germline ends. The CDR3 runs to 15 residues. The germline V gene encodes CDR1 MNHEY and CDR2 SVGEGT. CDR3 nucleotides: TGTGCCAGCAGTGCCGGACCAAGGGCAGCCCACGAGCAGTACTTC. It codes for CASSAGPRAAHEQYF.

This clonotype was found many times. V usage is TRBV3-1 and J usage is TRBJ1-1; no clear D gene. V dropped 0 bases and J dropped 7 bases, with 12 bases sitting between them. The length of the CDR3 is 14 residues. Germline-derived CDR1 and CDR2 are LGHDT and YNNKEL (reference sequence). CDR3 DNA sequence: TGTGCCAGCAGCCAAGAGGCCGACCTTAGTGAAGCTTTCTTT. Protein product: CASSQEADLSEAFF.

This clonotype has ten or more counts. The J gene is TRBJ2-1, the V gene TRBV10-3; D ambiguous. Trimming took 2 bases from V and 8 from J, leaving 7 bases between them. CDR1 and CDR2 from the germline V gene are ENHRY and SYGVKD. The CDR3 sequence is 12 residues long. The CDR3 reads CAISETVHEQFF. For the CDR3, the DNA is TGTGCCATCAGTGAGACAGTCCATGAGCAGTTCTTC.

This clonotype came up many times. This chain uses TRBV7-9 with TRBJ2-3, with 9 bases lining up with TRBD2. The V segment lost 1 base and the J segment 2 bases; nucleotides outside the gene matches: 10. Looked up from germline, CDR1 is SEHNR and CDR2 is FQNEAQ (reference sequence). This CDR3 region has 18 residues. The CDR3 loop is CASSLEGTSHLFTDTQYF. The CDR3 region has the DNA TGTGCCAGCAGCTTAGAAGGGACTAGCCACCTCTTCACAGATACGCAGTATTTT. Drawing the rest from reference TRBV7-9 and TRBJ2-3, the complete variable domain is DTGVSQNPRHKITKRGQNVTFRCDPISEHNRLYWYRQTLGQGPEFLTYFQNEAQLEKSRLLSDRFSAERPKGSFSTLEIQRTEQGDSAMYLCASSLEGTSHLFTDTQYFGPGTRLTVL.

The chain links TRBV4-1 to TRBJ1-1; D gene ambiguous. With 1 base removed from V and 1 base from J, the gap between germline ends came to 7 bases. CDR3 size: 14 residues. Germline V gives CDR1 MGHRA, CDR2 YSYEKL. The CDR3 DNA follows: TGCGCCAGCAGCCAAGCGTTTTCGAACACTGAAGCTTTCTTT. It is translated as CASSQAFSNTEAFF.